Below, one T cell receptor (beta chain) is given with its context. PCR was performed a second time for about 7 to 12 cycles using a sample-barcoded 5' primer and a J-beta primer mix. Sequencing recovered at least 2.5 million CDR3-containing paired-end reads from each sample. TCRdb re-called the 5' RACE reads with MiXCR, one entry per CDR3 protein. This table holds under 1,000,000 distinct CDR3 sequences, under 40% found once. The sample is drawn from a study of blood T cells in healthy people across ages. J gave up 7 bases and V 0 bases, and 8 bases lay outside the gene matches. Germline-derived CDR1 and CDR2 are DFQATT and SNEGSKA (reference sequence). This CDR3 comprises 15 residues. Peripheral blood samples of around 9.8 milliliters were drawn from each donor. Each sample provided at least 5.5 micrograms of extracted total RNA.

The rearrangement links TRBV20-1 to TRBJ2-1; 8 bases map to TRBD2. The origin of this receptor is a young man in good health. The sequenced material came from blood. The CDR3 DNA follows: TGCAGTGCTAGAGATGAGGGGACTAGTCTTAATGAGCAGTTCTTC. This translates into CSARDEGTSLNEQFF.